Sequencing of this TCR beta chain was carried out in a study of T cell changes during pregnancy in multiple sclerosis. Clones were read by immunoSEQ multiplex PCR, and TCRdb kept only the in-frame ones, dropping some. The sample lists approximately 52,000 clones, 88% occurring once. The CDR3 consists of 16 residues. The V segment lost 4 bases and the J segment 3 bases; nucleotides outside the gene matches: 9. The V gene's germline CDR1 is SGHRS and CDR2 YFSETQ. The specimen was CD4+ T cells from peripheral blood mononuclear cells, collected in the second trimester of pregnancy. This chain links TRBV5-1 with TRBJ2-3; 9 positions agree with TRBD1. The source is a female donor with multiple sclerosis, enrolled in a pregnancy study. CDR3 region: CASSPTGQGSTDTQYF. The CDR3 DNA is TGCGCCAGCAGCCCCACGGGACAGGGATCGACAGATACGCAGTATTTT.